This T cell receptor (beta chain) was sequenced during a study of tumor and adjacent non-tumor tissue in lung cancer. Study details: Patients comprised 12 adenocarcinoma, 2 squamous cell carcinoma and 1 small cell lung cancer. Stage I to III disease affected 10 men and roughly five women aged about 30 to 85.

No cell sorting was done before RNA was extracted from the tissue. Note on this clonotype: The junction departs from germline at one end; a sequencing error may be responsible.

TCRbeta libraries were built with three rounds of nested PCR, modified from ARM-PCR. Using its own MiXCR run on the multiplex PCR reads, TCRdb lists one record per CDR3 protein. The profile covers around 70,000 distinct CDR3 sequences, with roughly 72% appearing a single time and 28% taken by the ten largest. The CDR3 covers 14 residues. Germline V CDR1 and CDR2: MDHEN, SYDVKM. The chain links TRBV28 to TRBJ2-7; possible D gene TRBD1, 6 bases. This clonotype was obtained from a man between 60 and 70 years old with non-small cell lung cancer. Sequencing was carried out using lung tumor tissue. CDR3 loop: CANSLRGISYEQYF. The CDR3, as DNA: TGTGCCAACAGTCTGAGGGGGATTAGCTACGAGCAGTACTTC.